Listed here are 24 T cell receptor beta chains from one sample, sequenced in a study of CD8+ T cells in alopecia areata. Sequencing templates came from extracted RNA that was reverse transcribed into cDNA. Clones were sequenced by immunoSEQ multiplex PCR, and TCRdb holds only the in-frame ones, with some missing. This sample carries about 210,000 clones, about 64% of them seen once, and the ten largest clones take more than 3.5%. Stated treatment: oral pan-JAK inhibitor, 5-10 mg twice daily. Sequenced material: CD4+ T cells sorted from blood, taken at week 4, from a patient treated with tofacitinib. All receptors derive from a human donor with alopecia areata.

The CDR3, as DNA: TGTGCCAGCAGCGTAAGGGGGAGTGAGACCCAGTACTTC. Its translation is CASSVRGSETQYF. The chain is built from TRBV9 and TRBJ2-5; possibly TRBD1 for D (6 bases). Looked up from germline, CDR1 is SGDLS and CDR2 is YYNGEE. Trimming took off 1 base at V and 5 bases at J, with 9 bases between the two ends. This CDR3 is built from 13 residues.

In the case of this clone: The sample carries other DNA sequences with the same CDR3. The chain is built from TRBV30 and TRBJ1-3, with D unresolved. There are 12 residues in the CDR3. The V end was cut by 1 base, the J end by 1 base, with 2 bases between. CDR1 and CDR2 from the germline V gene are GTSNPN and SVGIG (reference sequence). CDR3 sequence reads: CAWSGSGNTIYF. CDR3 sequence (DNA): TGTGCCTGGAGTGGGTCTGGAAACACCATATATTTT.

The chain uses TRBV7-9 and TRBJ2-5; TRBD2 matches 8 bases. J lost 5 bases, V lost 3 bases, and 5 bases had no gene match. The CDR3 totals 14 residues. CDR1 is SEHNR, CDR2 FQNEAQ, per germline (reference sequence). CDR3 in amino acids: CASSLERGRETQYF. The DNA of the CDR3 is TGTGCCAGCAGCTTGGAGCGGGGGCGGGAGACCCAGTACTTC. Full variable domain (rest looked up from reference TRBV7-9 and TRBJ2-5): DTGVSQNPRHKITKRGQNVTFRCDPISEHNRLYWYRQTLGQGPEFLTYFQNEAQLEKSRLLSDRFSAERPKGSFSTLEIQRTEQGDSAMYLCASSLERGRETQYFGPGTRLLVL.

This clone appeared a few times. The J gene is TRBJ2-4, the V gene TRBV29-1, with D tentatively TRBD2 (6 bases). The CDR3 spans 14 residues. Germline CDR1 SQVTM, CDR2 ANQGSEA. With 7 bases removed from V and 0 bases from J, the gap between germline ends came to 13 bases. The CDR3 bases are TGCAGCGCCTCCTGGGGGGTAGCCAAAAACATTCAGTACTTC. Translated, it gives CSASWGVAKNIQYF.

This chain joins TRBV25-1 and TRBJ1-2; D unclear. The germline V gene encodes CDR1 MGHDK and CDR2 SYGVNS. The CDR3 has 11 residues. V gave up 3 bases and J gave up 9 bases, with 8 bases separating them. The DNA of the CDR3 is TGTGCCAGCAGTGAGGGGTATCGCTACACCTTC. This translates into CASSEGYRYTF.

V is TRBV7-9 and J is TRBJ2-7, with 7 bases fitting TRBD1. CDR3 length equals 14 residues. The V gene end was trimmed by 3 bases and the J gene end by 2 bases; junction bases not matched to a gene: 4. CDR1 and CDR2 from the germline V gene are SEHNR and FQNEAQ (reference sequence). CDR3 protein: CASSLGQPPYEQYF. The CDR3 DNA follows: TGTGCCAGCAGCTTGGGACAGCCCCCCTACGAGCAGTACTTC. Complete variable domain (other parts from reference TRBV7-9 and TRBJ2-7): DTGVSQNPRHKITKRGQNVTFRCDPISEHNRLYWYRQTLGQGPEFLTYFQNEAQLEKSRLLSDRFSAERPKGSFSTLEIQRTEQGDSAMYLCASSLGQPPYEQYFGPGTRLTVT.

The chain recombines TRBV29-1 with TRBJ2-3; D gene ambiguous. CDR1 is SQVTM and CDR2 is ANQGSEA in the germline V gene. The V end lost 4 bases, the J end lost 2 bases, and 13 bases lay between the germline ends. This CDR3 contains 14 residues. The CDR3 protein is CSVGKSSVTDTQYF. In DNA, the CDR3 is TGCAGCGTTGGTAAATCTTCGGTCACAGATACGCAGTATTTT.

This clone was seen a few times. This rearrangement joins TRBV30 to TRBJ2-1; D is unclear. This CDR3 is 12 amino acids long. Per the germline V gene, CDR1 is GTSNPN and CDR2 is SVGIG (reference sequence). Trimming took 0 bases from V and 15 from J, leaving 15 bases between them. For the CDR3, the DNA is TGTGCCTGGAGTGTAACGGTCCAGCCTCCGTTCTTC. Amino acids: CAWSVTVQPPFF.

The V gene is TRBV30, the J gene TRBJ1-5; 12 nucleotides align to TRBD1. The junction had 7 bases not matched to a gene; V was cut back by 4 bases and J by 6 bases. Germline-derived CDR1 and CDR2 are GTSNPN and SVGIG (reference sequence). The CDR3 is made up of 15 amino acids. In nucleotides, the CDR3 is TGTGCCTGGAAGGGGGACAGGGGGCTGGGTCAGCCCCAGCATTTT. Translated, it gives CAWKGDRGLGQPQHF.

The CDR3 region is CASSSIGDTQYF. The CDR3 region has the DNA TGTGCCAGCAGTAGCATCGGGGATACGCAGTATTTT. The chain uses TRBV6-5 and TRBJ2-3; D unresolved. V was shortened by 5 bases and J by 6 bases, with 9 bases between the two germline ends. The CDR3 runs to 12 residues. The germline V gene encodes CDR1 MNHEY and CDR2 SVGAGI.

The gene calls are TRBV2 and TRBJ1-5; 7 nucleotides line up with TRBD1. From germline, CDR1 is SNHLY and CDR2 FYNNEI. V gave up 8 bases and J gave up 2 bases; unmatched junction bases: 3. This CDR3 comprises 13 residues. CDR3 amino acids: CASGGQGNQPQHF. For the CDR3, the DNA is TGTGCCAGCGGAGGACAGGGCAATCAGCCCCAGCATTTT.

As regards this clone: The germline gene is not matched at one end of the junction; a read error may be the cause. The chain recombines TRBV7-7 with TRBJ2-5, with D perhaps TRBD1 or TRBD2 (5 bases each). From germline, CDR1 is SSHAT and CDR2 FNYEAQ (reference sequence). The CDR3 has 13 amino acids. CDR3 amino acids: CASSSGRQETQYF. The CDR3 bases are TGTGCTAGCAGCTCGGGACGGCAAGAGACCCAGTACTTC.

This sequence joins TRBV7-2 and TRBJ2-3; D might be TRBD1 (5 bases). Per the germline V gene, CDR1 is SGHTA and CDR2 is FQGNSA. This CDR3 contains 16 residues. V was pared by 3 bases and J by 0 bases, with 13 bases between. The CDR3, as DNA: TGTGCCAGCAGCTTGAGACAGACCCCTAGCACAGATACGCAGTATTTT. Its protein is CASSLRQTPSTDTQYF.

V gene TRBV29-1 combines with J gene TRBJ2-1; 14 nucleotides align to TRBD2. The CDR3 consists of 12 residues. The junction had 7 bases not matched to a gene; V was cut back by 6 bases and J by 15 bases. Per germline, CDR1 SQVTM and CDR2 ANQGSEA. The CDR3 reads CSVSTSGGARFF. CDR3 DNA sequence: TGCAGCGTATCGACTAGCGGGGGGGCCAGGTTCTTC.

In the case of this clone: Other DNA sequences of this sample code for an identical CDR3. The rearrangement links TRBV6-6 to TRBJ1-2; maybe TRBD1 (5 bases). CDR3 length: 13 residues. Trimming cost V 2 bases and J 2 bases, with 6 bases left between them. In germline, CDR1 is MNHNY, CDR2 SVGAGI (reference sequence). In DNA, the CDR3 is TGTGCCAGCAGTTACGAGGGGAACTATGGCTACACCTTC. Protein product: CASSYEGNYGYTF.

This clone was seen a handful of times. The chain couples TRBV11-2 to TRBJ2-7; no firm D call. Germline CDR1 is SGHAT and CDR2 is FQNNGV. The CDR3 is 14 residues long. The V and J ends lost 0 bases and 6 bases respectively, with 12 bases between them. This CDR3 reads CASSLDGPASEQYF. The CDR3 region has the DNA TGTGCCAGCAGCTTAGATGGGCCGGCCTCCGAGCAGTACTTC.

The CDR3 DNA reads TGTGCCAGCAGCTCCTACGGACAGCAACACTTGGGGGAGACCCAGTACTTC. Residues: CASSSYGQQHLGETQYF. The genes are TRBV5-6 and TRBJ2-5; D may be TRBD1 (6 bases). The CDR3 runs to 17 residues. V was trimmed by 3 bases and J by 5 bases, leaving 23 bases between them. The germline gives CDR1 SGHDT, CDR2 YYEEEE.

The rearrangement joins TRBV29-1 to TRBJ1-1; a possible D gene is TRBD1 (6 bases). Germline values: CDR1 SQVTM, CDR2 ANQGSEA. The ends were cut back, 7 bases at V and 4 bases at J, with 13 bases in the middle. This CDR3 spans 12 amino acids. The DNA for the CDR3 is TGCAGCGAGAAAACAGGGTCCACTGAAGCTTTCTTT. Its translation is CSEKTGSTEAFF.

This clone was picked up a small number of times. V usage is TRBV7-9 and J usage is TRBJ2-7; tentative D call: TRBD1 (5 bases). Germline CDR1 and CDR2: SEHNR and FQNEAQ (reference sequence). This CDR3 is built from 14 residues. V was trimmed by 3 bases and J by 0 bases, leaving 9 bases between them. CDR3 amino acids: CASSFQGSSYEQYF. CDR3 sequence (DNA): TGTGCCAGCAGCTTTCAGGGAAGCTCCTACGAGCAGTACTTC.

The chain carries TRBV15 and TRBJ1-5; no clear D gene. V was clipped by 0 bases and J by 15 bases, with 12 bases between them. Per germline, CDR1 LNHNV and CDR2 YYDKDF (reference sequence). This CDR3 is 12 amino acids long. The CDR3 coding sequence is TGTGCCACCAGCAGAGATCACGGACCAGGGCATTTT. Translating it yields CATSRDHGPGHF. Filled out from reference TRBV15 and TRBJ1-5, the complete variable domain reads DAMVIQNPRYQVTQFGKPVTLSCSQTLNHNVMYWYQQKSSQAPKLLFHYYDKDFNNEADTPDNFQSRRPNTSFCFLDIRSPGLGDTAMYLCATSRDHGPGHFGDGTRLSIL.

The chain has TRBV4-3 and TRBJ1-5; D is unresolved. There are 16 residues in the CDR3. V shed 2 bases and J shed 0 bases, with 11 bases lying between them. Germline assignment: CDR1 LGHNA and CDR2 YSLEER. The CDR3: CASSQNTGVSNQPQHF. The CDR3 region has the DNA TGCGCCAGCAGCCAAAATACCGGAGTTAGCAATCAGCCCCAGCATTTT.

In regard to this clone: The same CDR3 also results from other DNA sequences found in this sample. This chain uses TRBV5-6 with TRBJ2-5, with no clear D. The CDR3 runs to 13 residues. Germline V gene lookup returns CDR1 SGHDT and CDR2 YYEEEE. Trimming left V 0 bases short and J 4 bases short, with 7 bases between. The DNA for the CDR3 is TGTGCCAGCAGCTTGGGTGGTTTAGAGACCCAGTACTTC. Translated, it gives CASSLGGLETQYF.

The chain employs TRBV25-1 and TRBJ1-4; 8 bases fit TRBD1. From germline, CDR1 is MGHDK and CDR2 SYGVNS. The CDR3 covers 15 residues. J was trimmed by 11 bases and V by 5 bases; bases with no gene match: 13. The CDR3 DNA reads as TGTGCCAGCAGTCCCAGGGGGCGAAGTGAAGGGAAACTGTTTTTT. It is translated as CASSPRGRSEGKLFF.

This clone came up once. This sequence joins TRBV6-5 and TRBJ1-3; D remains ambiguous. CDR3 size: 14 residues. Germline values: CDR1 MNHEY, CDR2 SVGAGI. V lost 6 bases and J lost 0, with 9 bases in between. CDR3 bases: TGTGCCAGCAGAGGTTCTTCCTCTGGAAACACCATATATTTT. Amino acid sequence: CASRGSSSGNTIYF.